This is a list of T cell receptor beta chains from one sample in a study of immune evolution from preneoplasia to lung adenocarcinoma. Only in-frame clones appear in the TCRdb table, and some are missing; sequencing was by immunoSEQ multiplex PCR. The sample yields 6,500 to 9,500 clones, around 77% seen once. The material sequenced was FFPE lung adenocarcinoma in situ tissue. The source of these receptors is a donor at least 70 years old with lung adenocarcinoma. Some clones in this sample may be carry-over from other donors' samples. The conserved cysteine and the conserved F or W are not part of the CDR3 here. Fields, in order: V gene, J gene, CDR3 protein.

TRBV28	TRBJ1-1	ASSLPAAMNTEAF
TRBV6-5	TRBJ1-5	ASSYSTGGDQPQH
TRBV11-2	TRBJ1-1	ASSRLRGQNTEAF
TRBV11-2	TRBJ1-6	ASSLQGSYNSPLH
TRBV10-2	TRBJ1-1	ASSEPRARPEAF
TRBV5-1	TRBJ1-4	ASSTSGATNEKLF
TRBV19	TRBJ1-2	ASSIGTGRFT
TRBV5-4	TRBJ2-1	ASSLDGPQGNEQF
TRBV2	TRBJ1-5	ASSEARHQPQH
TRBV5-6	TRBJ1-5	ASSSGGYNQPQH
TRBV4-2	TRBJ1-1	ASSQGAGQNTEAF
TRBV30	TRBJ1-1	AWAQVAGGAEAF
TRBV5-1	TRBJ2-5	ASSLKGSETQY
TRBV7-9	TRBJ2-5	ASSPNSVETQY
TRBV5-4	TRBJ2-7	ASSASTGEIYEQY
TRBV5-1	TRBJ1-1	ASRGTVQNTEAF
TRBV6-1	TRBJ1-2	ASSEAGGHGYT
TRBV4-1	TRBJ1-2	ASSQEGLAYGYT
TRBV19	TRBJ1-4	ASSIGRSSEKLF
TRBV29-1	TRBJ2-5	SVTGKLAGYGETQY
TRBV7-7	TRBJ2-2	ASSPGAGDTGELF
TRBV9	TRBJ2-4	ASSKTGTVDQAKNIQY
TRBV13	TRBJ2-1	ASTSGGNYNEQF
TRBV6-5	.	ASGRSYEQY
TRBV5-1	TRBJ1-1	ASSLTGKVNTEAF
TRBV2	TRBJ2-5	ASSWTSGEETQY
TRBV10-3	TRBJ2-6	AISGGFSGANVLT
TRBV5-1	TRBJ1-1	ASRDGGGTEAF
TRBV5-4	TRBJ2-4	ASSRDRAGNIQY
TRBV29-1	TRBJ1-5	SAVGQDGQPQH
TRBV4-1	TRBJ1-5	ASSQMRGLQPQH
TRBV5-6	TRBJ1-2	ASSSLSHGYT
TRBV5-1	TRBJ2-7	ASSLSVGGEQY
TRBV7-8	TRBJ2-3	ASRIGQGGDTQY
TRBV18	TRBJ1-2	ASSGQGIET
TRBV28	TRBJ2-3	ASMEQDTDTQY
TRBV6-5	TRBJ1-5	ASSLGPPQPQH
TRBV30	TRBJ2-4	AWSDTGSKNIQY
TRBV29-1	TRBJ2-7	SVAPGGSYEQY
TRBV2	TRBJ1-5	ASTAAGRDQPQH
TRBV7-6	TRBJ2-1	ASSSGTEQF
TRBV6-1	TRBJ2-3	ASTRLAGDPDTQY
TRBV7-2	TRBJ2-6	ASRDSGANVLT
TRBV9	TRBJ2-5	ASSARTGGALETQY
TRBV5-1	TRBJ1-1	ASSFGALSEAF
TRBV27	TRBJ1-3	ASSPGRANTIY
TRBV7-8	TRBJ2-3	ASSLGLGTDTQY
TRBV7-8	TRBJ2-1	ASSFPWGLYNEQF